This T cell receptor (beta chain) was captured in a study of CD8+ T cells in alopecia areata. At the level of the study: Oral tofacitinib (5 to 10 mg twice daily) was administered to treated patients.

Documented treatment: oral pan-JAK inhibitor, 5-10 mg twice daily. Sorting from PBMCs produced CD4+ and CD8+ T cells. As the sequencing template, cDNA was produced by extracting RNA and reverse transcribing it. Here immunoSEQ multiplex PCR was the method, and the copy in TCRdb shows in-frame clones only, minus some. The sample records about 270,000 clones, about three fifths being singletons. The sequenced sample was CD4+ T cells sorted from blood, obtained around week 54, from a patient treated with tofacitinib. The TCR sequence derives from a human donor with alopecia areata.

The CDR3 region has the DNA TGTGCCAGCAGCCAAGATCCTAGCGGGCAAGAGACCCAGTACTTC. This codes for CASSQDPSGQETQYF. This chain connects TRBV4-2 to TRBJ2-5, with TRBD2 matching over 8 bases. This CDR3 contains 15 residues. The V segment lost 0 bases and the J segment 2 bases; nucleotides outside the gene matches: 2. Germline V gives CDR1 LGHNA, CDR2 YNFKEQ.